A single sample is the source of the 8 T cell receptor beta chains below, sequenced in a study of blood T cells in healthy people across ages. Primers used in a second PCR of roughly 7 to 12 cycles were a sample-barcoded 5' primer and a J-beta primer mix. Each CDR3 protein is one row after TCRdb ran MiXCR on the 5' RACE reads. The sample lists fewer than 750,000 distinct CDR3 sequences, more than 45% seen once, with roughly 24% in the top ten. Sequencing used blood. These receptors were collected from a man aged 80 or over in good health.

The genes are TRBV20-1 and TRBJ2-3; a possible D gene is TRBD2 (6 bases). The germline V gene has CDR1 DFQATT and CDR2 SNEGSKA (reference sequence). The CDR3 is 14 residues long. Trimming shortened V by 3 bases and J by 1 base, and 11 bases separated the two germline ends. In DNA, the CDR3 is TGCAGTGCTAGCGACGGGGGAGGCACAGATACGCAGTATTTT. This sequence encodes CSASDGGGTDTQYF.

This clonotype was observed a few times. V and J are TRBV6-5 and TRBJ2-2; D possibly corresponds to TRBD2 (6 bases). Germline V CDR1 and CDR2: MNHEY, SVGAGI. The ends were cut back, 6 bases at V and 0 bases at J, with 11 bases in the middle. The CDR3 sequence is 15 residues long. CDR3 DNA sequence: TGTGCCAGCAGATCGGGGGACTCGAACACCGGGGAGCTGTTTTTT. Encoded protein: CASRSGDSNTGELFF.

The chain has TRBV7-2 and TRBJ2-7; D is unclear. Trimming took 0 bases from V and 2 from J, leaving 14 bases between them. Germline lookup yields CDR1 SGHTA and CDR2 FQGNSA. The CDR3 runs 16 residues. In DNA form, the CDR3 reads TGTGCCAGCAGCTTAGCTGCGTGGGCTGCGACCTACGAGCAGTACTTC. Amino acids: CASSLAAWAATYEQYF. Using reference TRBV7-2 and TRBJ2-7 for the parts outside the CDR3, the full variable domain is GAGVSQSPSNKVTEKGKDVELRCDPISGHTALYWYRQSLGQGLEFLIYFQGNSAPDKSGLPSDRFSAERTGGSVSTLTIQRTQQEDSAVYLCASSLAAWAATYEQYFGPGTRLTVT.

The chain has TRBV9 and TRBJ2-7, with 7 positions matching TRBD2. Per the germline V gene, CDR1 is SGDLS and CDR2 is YYNGEE. J was trimmed by 2 bases and V by 4 bases; bases with no gene match: 12. There are 16 residues in the CDR3. The CDR3 DNA is TGTGCCAGCAGCCCCTCCGCGGGACTACCGACCTACGAGCAGTACTTC. Encoded protein: CASSPSAGLPTYEQYF.

The rearrangement links TRBV4-2 to TRBJ2-7; 10 nucleotides agree with TRBD2. The last part of the DNA fits TRBJ2-5 better; the J call may be wrong. Germline V gives CDR1 LGHNA, CDR2 YNFKEQ. The CDR3 contains 15 residues. The CDR3 loop reads CASSQRLAGEETQYF. The CDR3 coding sequence is TGTGCCAGCAGCCAACGACTAGCGGGCGAAGAGACCCAGTACTTC.

The CDR3 DNA is TGTGCCAGCAGCTCCAATGGGGGCTACGAGCAGTACTTC. This sequence encodes CASSSNGGYEQYF. This chain connects TRBV7-2 to TRBJ2-7; D tentatively reads TRBD1 or TRBD2 (5 bases each). V lost 4 bases to trimming and J lost 3 bases, with 10 bases between them. Germline loops: CDR1 SGHTA, CDR2 FQGNSA. The CDR3 has 13 amino acids.

This clonotype occurred once. The chain couples TRBV4-3 to TRBJ2-3, with TRBD2 identical over 10 bases. The CDR3 contains 17 residues. Germline trimming cut 8 bases from V and 2 bases from J; bases unmatched to any gene: 13. Per the germline V gene, CDR1 is LGHNA and CDR2 is YSLEER. The CDR3 DNA sequence: TGCGCCAGCGGCAGAAATTTACTAGCGGGGAACACAGATACGCAGTATTTT. Protein sequence: CASGRNLLAGNTDTQYF.

This chain uses TRBV7-9 with TRBJ2-1; D is uncertain. Germline CDR1 reads SEHNR; CDR2 reads FQNEAQ (reference sequence). The ends were cut back, 5 bases at V and 0 bases at J, with 17 bases in the middle. The CDR3 covers 17 residues. The CDR3 nucleotides read TGTGCCAGCAGCCCCGAAGGCTTCCCCAGCTCCTACAATGAGCAGTTCTTC. Its protein product is CASSPEGFPSSYNEQFF.